Presented here are 15 T cell receptor beta chains from one specimen sequenced in a study of CD8+CD57+ T cells in acquired aplastic anemia. Profiling that covered TCR beta VDJ and CDR3 relied on genomic DNA as its template. A single record per CDR3 protein comes from TCRdb applying MiXCR to the reads. The sample shows around 400,000 distinct CDR3 sequences, 55% to 75% of them seen only once. Sequenced input: sorted CD4+, CD8+, or CD8+CD57+ T cells (not recorded which) from PBMCs. These TCRs come from a human donor in good health, serving as a control.

A remark on this clonotype: The junction departs from the called germline gene at one end, perhaps through a read error. The rearrangement uses TRBV7-8 and TRBJ2-3; perhaps D is TRBD1 or TRBD2 (5 bases each). The length of the CDR3 is 15 residues. Germline CDR1 SGHVS, CDR2 FQNEAQ. CDR3 DNA sequence: TGTGCCACCAGCAATAGGGACCGCACGACAGATACGCAGTATTTT. Its protein product is CATSNRDRTTDTQYF. Drawing the rest from reference TRBV7-8 and TRBJ2-3, the complete variable domain is GAGVSQSPRYKVAKRGQDVALRCDPISGHVSLFWYQQALGQGPEFLTYFQNEAQLDKSGLPSDRFFAERPEGSVSTLKIQRTQQEDSAVYLCATSNRDRTTDTQYFGPGTRLTVL.

This chain links TRBV7-9 with TRBJ1-6, with D unresolved. CDR1 and CDR2 from the germline V gene are SEHNR and FQNEAQ (reference sequence). Trimming took 9 bases from V and 10 from J, leaving 19 bases between them. The CDR3 has 14 residues. Here the CDR3 DNA reads TGTGCCAGTAGTAAAGGACCCGAAGACTCACCCCTCCACTTT. The encoded protein is CASSKGPEDSPLHF.

The chain recombines TRBV7-2 with TRBJ1-3; no clear D gene. V shed 5 bases and J shed 10 bases, with 27 bases lying between them. In germline, CDR1 is SGHTA, CDR2 FQGNSA. CDR3 length equals 17 residues. The CDR3 DNA reads as TGTGCCAGCAGCGTAGTGTCAGGAACCCTAGGAAGCAATACCATATATTTT. The encoded protein is CASSVVSGTLGSNTIYF. Combining the CDR3 with reference TRBV7-2 and TRBJ1-3 gives the whole variable domain GAGVSQSPSNKVTEKGKDVELRCDPISGHTALYWYRQSLGQGLEFLIYFQGNSAPDKSGLPSDRFSAERTGGSVSTLTIQRTQQEDSAVYLCASSVVSGTLGSNTIYFGEGSWLTVV.

Concerning this clonotype: As the CDR3 is not closed by the conserved phenylalanine or tryptophan, this likely results from a read error. V and J are TRBV5-1 and TRBJ2-5; 10 bases line up with TRBD2. V dropped 4 bases and J dropped 4; count of bases not matched to a gene: 1. Germline V gene sequence: CDR1 SGHRS, CDR2 YFSETQ. This CDR3 comprises 13 residues. The CDR3 DNA follows: TGCGCCAGCAGCCAGCGGGGGGGAGAGACCCAGTACTTA. Protein: CASSQRGGETQYL.

This clonotype came up many times. V gene TRBV7-2 combines with J gene TRBJ1-4; 12 bases line up with TRBD1. Germline CDR1 SGHTA, CDR2 FQGNSA. V trimming: 5 bases; J trimming: 5 bases; junction bases outside the gene matches: 9. The CDR3 sequence is 17 residues long. CDR3 amino acids: CASSPGDRGRLNEKLFF. The CDR3 nucleotides read TGTGCCAGCAGCCCAGGGGACAGGGGGCGATTAAATGAAAAACTGTTTTTT.

This CDR3 reads CASSMGGYEQYF. CDR3 sequence (DNA): TGTGCCAGTAGTATGGGGGGCTACGAGCAGTACTTC. This chain uses TRBV19 with TRBJ2-7, with a weak D call TRBD2 (6 bases). V was clipped by 3 bases and J by 3 bases, with 6 bases between them. CDR3 length: 12 residues. From germline, CDR1 is LNHDA and CDR2 SQIVND (reference sequence).

This chain connects TRBV7-2 to TRBJ2-2; D perhaps matches TRBD2 (6 bases). Germline V gives CDR1 SGHTA, CDR2 FQGNSA. The V end was cut by 3 bases, the J end by 8 bases, with 10 bases between. This CDR3 has 13 residues. Here the CDR3 reads CASSLEGKGELFF. The CDR3 DNA sequence: TGTGCCAGCAGCTTGGAGGGGAAGGGGGAGCTGTTTTTT.

Concerning this clonotype itself: The conserved closing phenylalanine or tryptophan is absent in this CDR3, likely reflecting a read error. The gene calls are TRBV11-2 and TRBJ2-7; no clear D. The V end lost 5 bases, the J end lost 1 base, and 9 bases lay between the germline ends. The CDR3 covers 13 residues. CDR1 and CDR2 (germline): SGHAT, FQNNGV. The CDR3 DNA reads TGTGCCAGCAGCACCGGGCCTTCCTACGAGCAGTACCTC. Encoded protein: CASSTGPSYEQYL.

There are many counts of this clonotype. This chain connects TRBV5-6 to TRBJ2-5; 8 positions agree with TRBD1. This CDR3 has 15 residues. V was clipped by 0 bases and J by 5 bases; unmatched bases: 6. Per germline, CDR1 SGHDT and CDR2 YYEEEE. CDR3 loop: CASSLVQGGWETQYF. DNA of the CDR3: TGTGCCAGCAGCTTGGTACAGGGGGGTTGGGAGACCCAGTACTTC.

A note on this clonotype: Likely a read error: the CDR3 ends without its conserved phenylalanine or tryptophan. It is unclear where the CDR3 begins or ends on the DNA, so no DNA is shown, and the CDR3 is as TCRdb lists it. This chain connects TRBV19 to TRBJ2-3; the D call TRBD1 from the table was never checked on the DNA. Germline loops: CDR1 LNHDA, CDR2 SQIVND (reference sequence). Counting both end residues, the CDR3 totals 16 amino acids. CDR3 region: CASSIYRGKADTQYFA.

The V and J genes are TRBV12-3 or TRBV12-4 and TRBJ2-7; no reliable D call. V dropped 7 bases and J dropped 2 bases, with 9 bases sitting between them. CDR3 length equals 12 residues. CDR3 coding DNA: TGTGCCAGCACCTTCGGGCCCTACGAGCAGTACTTC. Encoded protein: CASTFGPYEQYF.

This clonotype was counted once. One end of the junction does not line up with germline, which may come from a read error. The rearrangement links TRBV2 to TRBJ2-5, with D unclear. Germline V gene sequence: CDR1 SNHLY, CDR2 FYNNEI. The CDR3 spans 14 residues. The CDR3 nucleotides are TGTGCCAGCAGCTGGCATTATGGTAGCACCGGCCAGTACTTT. Protein product: CASSWHYGSTGQYF.

This clonotype was counted ten times or more. CDR3 sequence (DNA): TGTGCCAGTAGTACGGGACAGGGTAGGGATGAAAAACTGTTTTTT. Translated: CASSTGQGRDEKLFF. The chain carries TRBV19 and TRBJ1-4; 9 bases are a match to TRBD1. The CDR3 consists of 15 residues. Unmatched junction bases numbered 6, after V lost 4 bases and J lost 6 bases. The V gene's germline CDR1 is LNHDA and CDR2 SQIVND (reference sequence).

V gene TRBV12-3 or TRBV12-4 combines with J gene TRBJ1-6; D is unclear. Trimming took 7 bases from V and 9 from J, leaving 13 bases between them. This CDR3 region has 13 residues. The CDR3 loop reads CASTTRVSSPLHF. For the CDR3, the DNA is TGTGCCAGCACCACTCGGGTATCTTCACCCCTCCACTTT.

The CDR3 region has the DNA TGTGCCAGCAGTGAATATGGGGACAGTAGTCAAAAACTGTTTTTT. Its protein is CASSEYGDSSQKLFF. The chain has TRBV6-6 and TRBJ1-4, with TRBD1 identical over 7 bases. CDR3 size: 15 residues. The V gene end was trimmed by 5 bases and the J gene end by 9 bases; junction bases not matched to a gene: 12. Per the germline V gene, CDR1 is MNHNY and CDR2 is SVGAGI (reference sequence).